The entry that follows covers one TCR beta chain sequence. The antigen is unknown. This sample is drawn from a study of cytomegalovirus exposure and HLA in healthy donors. Whole-study results and caveats: A missense variant in DCLRE1C was later tied to TCR beta V- and J-gene trimming. Later analysis showed most CMV-associated TCR beta chains appearing HLA-restricted. An apparent linkage of common viral pathogens to several of the most significant clusters emerged in a later analysis. Prior analysis indicated that the majority of TCR beta V segments exhibited productivity approximately 87% or approximately 30% of the time.

It was with 60 Vbeta and 13 Jbeta primers that the PCR ran. The method was immunoSEQ multiplex PCR; TCRdb's version includes in-frame clones alone and lacks a portion of them. Among 110,000 or so clones listed, 74% were seen once. Sequenced input: PBMCs. The sequence came from a woman aged 40-49 years in good health and CMV-seropositive.

The CDR3: CASSLTTANTEAFF. In DNA, the CDR3 is TGTGCCAGCAGCTTAACGACAGCGAACACTGAAGCTTTCTTT. This chain connects TRBV7-9 to TRBJ1-1, with TRBD1 as a possible D gene (5 bases). CDR3 length: 14 residues. Germline V gene lookup returns CDR1 SEHNR and CDR2 FQNEAQ (reference sequence). Trimming pared 2 bases from V and 1 base from J, leaving 8 bases between.